This T cell receptor beta chain was documented in a study of blood T cell repertoires in COVID-19. Assay used: immunoSEQ multiplex PCR; TCRdb lists only in-frame clones, some missing. The sample comprises about 160,000 clones, more than 65% of which are singletons, and over 9.5% rests with the top ten. J lost 6 bases, V lost 8 bases, and 12 bases had no gene match. The CDR3 runs 14 residues. Germline V gene data show CDR1 as LGHDT and CDR2 as YNNKEL (reference sequence). The sequencing sample was made of peripheral blood. This chain links TRBV3-1 (or the pseudogene TRBV3-2) with TRBJ1-1, with 7 nucleotides matching TRBD1. The clonotype comes from a woman aged 80 or older with active or convalescent COVID-19. The CDR3, as DNA: TGTGCCAGCTCCCAGAAGACAGGGATCTCTGAAGCTTTCTTT. Translated: CASSQKTGISEAFF.